This T cell receptor (beta chain) came from a study of shared clonotypes between healthy human individuals. General study results and limits: Generation probabilities of non-shared clonotypes were lower (relative to those shared by all four donors).

The investigators split CD4+ cells into a CD45RA+ naive subset and a CD45RA-negative memory subset. In germline, CDR1 is SEHNR, CDR2 FQNEAQ (reference sequence). This CDR3 comprises 15 residues. Trimming cost V 5 bases and J 4 bases, with 17 bases left between them. Deep-level settings were used for running the assay. Assay: immunoSEQ multiplex PCR; the TCRdb copy retains only in-frame clones and omits some. The sample has more than 550,000 clones; about two thirds are singletons. Note on this clone: Its antigen is not known.

The receptor's source is a woman in her 30s in good health. The source material was memory CD4+ T cells sorted from blood. The subset denotes: CD45RA-negative fraction. The chain has TRBV7-9 and TRBJ2-5; D is ambiguous. The CDR3 DNA follows: TGTGCCAGCAGCCCACAAACGGGCCTGGGAGAGACCCAGTACTTC. It codes for CASSPQTGLGETQYF. Filled out from reference TRBV7-9 and TRBJ2-5, the complete variable domain reads DTGVSQNPRHKITKRGQNVTFRCDPISEHNRLYWYRQTLGQGPEFLTYFQNEAQLEKSRLLSDRFSAERPKGSFSTLEIQRTEQGDSAMYLCASSPQTGLGETQYFGPGTRLLVL.